This T cell receptor (beta chain) derives from a study of sequential checkpoint blockade in melanoma. On the study more broadly: TCRbeta immunosequencing was performed on DNA from roughly 91 pretreatment melanoma tumor samples.

Germline CDR1 and CDR2: ENHRY and SYGVKD. The CDR3 has 14 amino acids. Trimming removed 4 bases at V and 0 bases at J, with 9 bases between. Clones were sequenced by immunoSEQ multiplex PCR, and TCRdb holds only the in-frame ones, with some missing. Of about 4,600 clones in the sample, 32% are singletons; the top ten hold 11%. There are many counts of this clone. Treatment noted: randomized to nivolumab then ipilimumab (arm A) or the reverse (arm B). The TCR comes from a human donor with melanoma. This chain joins TRBV10-3 and TRBJ1-1; D is uncertain. The sequencing used tumor tissue (inferred from file names), collected from a patient given nivolumab and ipilimumab in sequence. In nucleotides, the CDR3 is TGTGCCATCAGTGCGGGCAGGATGAACACTGAAGCTTTCTTT. The encoded protein is CAISAGRMNTEAFF.